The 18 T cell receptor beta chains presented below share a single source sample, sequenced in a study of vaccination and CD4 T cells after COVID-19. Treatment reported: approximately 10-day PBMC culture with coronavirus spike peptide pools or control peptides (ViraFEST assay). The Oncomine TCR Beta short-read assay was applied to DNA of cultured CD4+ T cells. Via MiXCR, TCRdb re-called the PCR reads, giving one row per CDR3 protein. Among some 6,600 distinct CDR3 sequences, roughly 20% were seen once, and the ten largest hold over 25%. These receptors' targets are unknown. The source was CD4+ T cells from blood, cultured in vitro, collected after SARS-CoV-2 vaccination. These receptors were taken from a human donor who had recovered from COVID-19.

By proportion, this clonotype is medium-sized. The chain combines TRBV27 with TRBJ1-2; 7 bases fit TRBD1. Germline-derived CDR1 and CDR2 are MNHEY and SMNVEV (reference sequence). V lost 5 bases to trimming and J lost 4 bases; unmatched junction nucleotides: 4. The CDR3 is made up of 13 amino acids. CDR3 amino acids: CASSRAGGYGYTF. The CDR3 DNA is TGTGCCAGCAGTCGGGCAGGGGGCTATGGCTACACCTTC.

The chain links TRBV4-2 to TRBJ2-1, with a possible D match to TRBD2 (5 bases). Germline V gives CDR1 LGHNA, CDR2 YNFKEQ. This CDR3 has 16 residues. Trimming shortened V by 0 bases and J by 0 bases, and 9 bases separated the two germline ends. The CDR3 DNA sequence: TGTGCCAGCAGCCAAGATCATGGGAGCTCCTACAATGAGCAGTTCTTC. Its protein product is CASSQDHGSSYNEQFF.

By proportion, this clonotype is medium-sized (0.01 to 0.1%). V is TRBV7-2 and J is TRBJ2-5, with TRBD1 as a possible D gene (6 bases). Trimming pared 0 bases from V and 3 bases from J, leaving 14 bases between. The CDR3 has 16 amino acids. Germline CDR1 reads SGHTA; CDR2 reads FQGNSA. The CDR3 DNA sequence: TGTGCCAGCAGCTTAGCGGGCCGGCAGGGGAAAGAGACCCAGTACTTC. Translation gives CASSLAGRQGKETQYF.

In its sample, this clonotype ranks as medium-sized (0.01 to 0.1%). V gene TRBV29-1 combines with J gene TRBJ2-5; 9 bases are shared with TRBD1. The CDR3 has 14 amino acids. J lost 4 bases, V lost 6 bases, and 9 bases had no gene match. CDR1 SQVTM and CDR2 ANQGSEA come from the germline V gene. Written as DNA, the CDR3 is TGCAGCGTCTCCGGGACAGGGAGTGTAGAGACCCAGTACTTC. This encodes CSVSGTGSVETQYF.

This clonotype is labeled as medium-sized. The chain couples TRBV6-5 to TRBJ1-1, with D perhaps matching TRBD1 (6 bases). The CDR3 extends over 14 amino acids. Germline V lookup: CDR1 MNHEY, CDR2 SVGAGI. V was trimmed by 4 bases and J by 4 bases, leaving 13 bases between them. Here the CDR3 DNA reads TGTGCCAGCAGTTCCGACGGGGGGGCCACTGAAGCTTTCTTT. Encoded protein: CASSSDGGATEAFF.

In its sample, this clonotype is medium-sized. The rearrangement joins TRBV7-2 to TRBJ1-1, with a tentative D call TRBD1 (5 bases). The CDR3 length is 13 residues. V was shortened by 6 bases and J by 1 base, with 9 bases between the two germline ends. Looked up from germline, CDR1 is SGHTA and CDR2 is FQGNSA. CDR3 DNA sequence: TGTGCCAGCAGTGGACATCAGAACACTGAAGCTTTCTTT. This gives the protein CASSGHQNTEAFF.

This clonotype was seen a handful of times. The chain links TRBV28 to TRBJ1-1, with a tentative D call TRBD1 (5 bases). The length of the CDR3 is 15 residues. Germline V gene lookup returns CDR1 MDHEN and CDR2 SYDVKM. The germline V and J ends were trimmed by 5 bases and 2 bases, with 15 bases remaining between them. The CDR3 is CASSGGGRLNTEAFF. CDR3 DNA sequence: TGTGCCAGCAGTGGGGGGGGACGTTTAAACACTGAAGCTTTCTTT.

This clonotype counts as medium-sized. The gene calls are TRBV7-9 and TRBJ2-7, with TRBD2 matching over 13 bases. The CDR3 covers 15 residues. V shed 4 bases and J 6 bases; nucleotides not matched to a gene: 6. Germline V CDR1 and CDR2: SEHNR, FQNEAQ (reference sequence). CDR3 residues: CASSSQGLAGSEQYF. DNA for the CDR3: TGTGCCAGCAGCTCCCAGGGACTAGCGGGATCCGAGCAGTACTTC.

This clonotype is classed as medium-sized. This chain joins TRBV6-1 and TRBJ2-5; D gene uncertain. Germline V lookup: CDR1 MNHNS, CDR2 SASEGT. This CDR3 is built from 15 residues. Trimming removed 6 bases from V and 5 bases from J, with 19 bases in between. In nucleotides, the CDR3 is TGTGCCAGCAGCAGAGCCCCACTGGGATGGGAGACCCAGTACTTC. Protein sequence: CASSRAPLGWETQYF.

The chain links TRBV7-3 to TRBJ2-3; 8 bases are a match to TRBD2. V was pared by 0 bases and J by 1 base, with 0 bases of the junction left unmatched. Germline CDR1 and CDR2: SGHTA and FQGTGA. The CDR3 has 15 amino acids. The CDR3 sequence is CASSLTSGGTDTQYF. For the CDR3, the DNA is TGTGCCAGCAGCTTAACTAGCGGGGGCACAGATACGCAGTATTTT.

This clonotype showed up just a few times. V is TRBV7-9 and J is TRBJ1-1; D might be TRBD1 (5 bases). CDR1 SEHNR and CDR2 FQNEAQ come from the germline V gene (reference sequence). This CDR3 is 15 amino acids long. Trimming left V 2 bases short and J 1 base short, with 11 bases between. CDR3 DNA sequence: TGTGCCAGCAGCTTACAGGGTTCGGGGAACACTGAAGCTTTCTTT. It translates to CASSLQGSGNTEAFF.

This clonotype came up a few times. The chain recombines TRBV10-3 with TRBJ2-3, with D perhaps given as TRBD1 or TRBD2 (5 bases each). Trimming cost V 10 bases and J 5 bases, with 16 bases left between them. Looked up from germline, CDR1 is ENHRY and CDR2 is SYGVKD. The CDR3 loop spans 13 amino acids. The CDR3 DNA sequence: TGTGCCACCTATATTAGGGACGGAGATACGCAGTATTTT. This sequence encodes CATYIRDGDTQYF.

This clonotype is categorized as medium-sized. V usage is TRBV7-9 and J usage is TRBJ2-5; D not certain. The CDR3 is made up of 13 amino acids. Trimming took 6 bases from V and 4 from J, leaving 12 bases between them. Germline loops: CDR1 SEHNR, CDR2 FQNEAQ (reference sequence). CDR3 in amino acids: CASSRPSVETQYF. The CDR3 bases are TGTGCCAGCAGTCGACCGAGTGTAGAGACCCAGTACTTC.

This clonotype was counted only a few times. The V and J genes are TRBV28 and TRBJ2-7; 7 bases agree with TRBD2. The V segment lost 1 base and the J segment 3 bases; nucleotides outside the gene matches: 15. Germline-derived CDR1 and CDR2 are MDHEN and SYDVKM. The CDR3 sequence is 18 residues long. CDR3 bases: TGTGCCAGCAGTTTATCGCGGGGGATCGGTTCATTTGACTACGAGCAGTACTTC. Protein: CASSLSRGIGSFDYEQYF.

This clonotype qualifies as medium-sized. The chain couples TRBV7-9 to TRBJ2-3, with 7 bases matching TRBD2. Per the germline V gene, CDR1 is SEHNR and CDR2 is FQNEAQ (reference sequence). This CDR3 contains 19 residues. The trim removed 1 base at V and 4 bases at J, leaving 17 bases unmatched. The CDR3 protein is CASSLGSRQGAGAADTQYF. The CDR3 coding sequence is TGTGCCAGCAGCTTAGGCAGTAGGCAGGGCGCGGGAGCCGCAGATACGCAGTATTTT.

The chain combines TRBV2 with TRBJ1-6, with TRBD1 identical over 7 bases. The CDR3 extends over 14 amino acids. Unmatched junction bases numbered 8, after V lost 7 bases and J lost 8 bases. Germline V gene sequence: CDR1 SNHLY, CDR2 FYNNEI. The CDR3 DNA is TGTGCCAGCAACCGACAGGGAGCTGATTCACCCCTCCACTTT. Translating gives CASNRQGADSPLHF.

CDR3 in amino acids: CASSPGDRLVGTQYF. The CDR3, as DNA: TGTGCCAGCAGCCCCGGGGACAGGCTCGTTGGTACGCAGTATTTT. The chain employs TRBV7-6 and TRBJ2-3; TRBD1 aligns across 8 bases. CDR1 and CDR2 (germline): SGHVS, FNYEAQ. CDR3 size: 15 residues. V trimming: 5 bases; J trimming: 8 bases; junction bases outside the gene matches: 12.

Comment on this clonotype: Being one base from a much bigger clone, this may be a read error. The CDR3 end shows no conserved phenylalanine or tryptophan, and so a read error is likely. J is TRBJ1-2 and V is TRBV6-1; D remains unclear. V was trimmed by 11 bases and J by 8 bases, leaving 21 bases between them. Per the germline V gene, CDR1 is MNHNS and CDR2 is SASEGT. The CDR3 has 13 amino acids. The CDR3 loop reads CAGAPRADEGYTY. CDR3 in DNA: TGTGCCGGCGCACCTCGGGCTGACGAAGGCTACACCTAC.